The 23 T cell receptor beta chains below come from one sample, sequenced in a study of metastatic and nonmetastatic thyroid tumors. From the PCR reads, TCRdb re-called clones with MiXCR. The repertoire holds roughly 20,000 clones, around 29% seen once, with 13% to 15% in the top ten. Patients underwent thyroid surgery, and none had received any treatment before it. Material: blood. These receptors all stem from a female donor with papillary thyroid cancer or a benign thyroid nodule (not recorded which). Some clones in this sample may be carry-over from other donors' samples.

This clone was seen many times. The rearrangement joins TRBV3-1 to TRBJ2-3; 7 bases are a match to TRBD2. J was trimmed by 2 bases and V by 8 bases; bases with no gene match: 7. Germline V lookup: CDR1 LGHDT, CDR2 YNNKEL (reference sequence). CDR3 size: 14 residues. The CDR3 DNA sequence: TGTGCCAGCGGCGCCCGGGGGGTCACAGATACGCAGTATTTT. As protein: CASGARGVTDTQYF.

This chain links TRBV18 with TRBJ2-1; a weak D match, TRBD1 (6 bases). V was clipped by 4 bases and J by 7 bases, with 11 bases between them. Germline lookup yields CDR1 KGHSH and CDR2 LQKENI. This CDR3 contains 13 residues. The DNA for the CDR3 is TGTGCCAGCTCACGAAACAGGGCTAATGAGCAGTTCTTC. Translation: CASSRNRANEQFF.

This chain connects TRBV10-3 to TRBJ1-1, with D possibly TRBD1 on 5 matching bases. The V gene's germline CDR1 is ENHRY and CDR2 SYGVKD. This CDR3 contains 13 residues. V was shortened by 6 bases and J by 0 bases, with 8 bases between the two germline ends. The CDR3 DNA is TGTGCCATCAGGAAGACAGTGAACACTGAAGCTTTCTTT. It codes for CAIRKTVNTEAFF.

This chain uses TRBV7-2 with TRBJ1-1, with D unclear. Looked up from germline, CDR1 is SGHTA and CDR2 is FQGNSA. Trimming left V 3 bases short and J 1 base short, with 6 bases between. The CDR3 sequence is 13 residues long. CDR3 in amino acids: CASSLFENTEAFF. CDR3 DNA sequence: TGTGCCAGCAGCTTGTTTGAGAACACTGAAGCTTTCTTT.

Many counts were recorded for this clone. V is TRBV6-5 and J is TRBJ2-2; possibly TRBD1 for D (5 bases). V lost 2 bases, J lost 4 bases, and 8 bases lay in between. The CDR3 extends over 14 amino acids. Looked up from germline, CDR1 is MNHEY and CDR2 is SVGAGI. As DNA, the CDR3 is TGTGCCAGCAGTTACGGGGCTGGCACCGGGGAGCTGTTTTTT. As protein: CASSYGAGTGELFF.

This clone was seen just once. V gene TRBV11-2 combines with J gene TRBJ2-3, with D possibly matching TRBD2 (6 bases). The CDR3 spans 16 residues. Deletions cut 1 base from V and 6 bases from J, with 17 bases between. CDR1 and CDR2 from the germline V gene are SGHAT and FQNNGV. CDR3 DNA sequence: TGTGCCAGCAGCTTAGGTATGGGAGGTCCGCGGGATACGCAGTATTTT. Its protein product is CASSLGMGGPRDTQYF.

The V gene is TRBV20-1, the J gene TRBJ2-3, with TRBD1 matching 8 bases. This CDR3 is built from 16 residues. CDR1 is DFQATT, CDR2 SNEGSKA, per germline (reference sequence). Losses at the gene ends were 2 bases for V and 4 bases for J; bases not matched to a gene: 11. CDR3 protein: CSARPYDRGYADTQYF. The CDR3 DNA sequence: TGCAGTGCTAGACCTTACGACAGGGGCTATGCAGATACGCAGTATTTT.

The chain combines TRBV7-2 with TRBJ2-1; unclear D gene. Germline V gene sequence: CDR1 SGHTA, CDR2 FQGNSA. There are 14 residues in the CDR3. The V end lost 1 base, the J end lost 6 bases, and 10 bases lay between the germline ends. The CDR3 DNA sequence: TGTGCCAGCAGCTTAGGGCTCCCTCCCAATGAGCAGTTCTTC. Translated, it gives CASSLGLPPNEQFF.

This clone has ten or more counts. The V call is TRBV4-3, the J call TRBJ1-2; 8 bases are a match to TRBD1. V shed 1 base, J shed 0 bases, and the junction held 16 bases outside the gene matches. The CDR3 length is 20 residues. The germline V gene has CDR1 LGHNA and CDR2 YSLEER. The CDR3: CASSQVDWQGAKWANYGYTF. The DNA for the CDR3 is TGCGCCAGCAGCCAAGTAGATTGGCAGGGGGCGAAGTGGGCTAACTATGGCTACACCTTC.

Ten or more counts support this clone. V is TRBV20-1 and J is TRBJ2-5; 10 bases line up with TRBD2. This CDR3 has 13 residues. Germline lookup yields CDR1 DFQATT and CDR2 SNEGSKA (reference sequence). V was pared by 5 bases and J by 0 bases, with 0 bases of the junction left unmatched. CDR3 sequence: CSALAGDQETQYF. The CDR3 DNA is TGCAGTGCTCTAGCGGGGGACCAAGAGACCCAGTACTTC.

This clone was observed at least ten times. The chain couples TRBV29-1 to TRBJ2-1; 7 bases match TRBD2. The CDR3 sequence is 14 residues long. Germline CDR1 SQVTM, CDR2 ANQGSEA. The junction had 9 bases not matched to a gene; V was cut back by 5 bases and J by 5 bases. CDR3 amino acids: CSVRDWGGDNEQFF. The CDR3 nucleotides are TGCAGCGTTCGTGACTGGGGGGGGGACAATGAGCAGTTCTTC.

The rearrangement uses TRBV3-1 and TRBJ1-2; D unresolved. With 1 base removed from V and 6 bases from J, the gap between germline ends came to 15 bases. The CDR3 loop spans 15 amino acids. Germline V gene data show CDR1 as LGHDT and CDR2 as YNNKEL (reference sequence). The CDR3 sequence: CASSQVEGRTHGYTF. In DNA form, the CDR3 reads TGTGCCAGCAGCCAAGTGGAGGGCAGGACTCATGGCTACACCTTC.

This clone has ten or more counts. The CDR3 reads CASSLSGLLYSNQPQHF. CDR3 sequence (DNA): TGTGCCAGCAGTTTATCGGGCCTTTTATATAGCAATCAGCCCCAGCATTTT. The rearrangement links TRBV28 to TRBJ1-5, with D uncertain. Trimming stripped 1 base from V and 0 bases from J, with 13 bases between. CDR1 MDHEN and CDR2 SYDVKM come from the germline V gene. This CDR3 has 17 residues.

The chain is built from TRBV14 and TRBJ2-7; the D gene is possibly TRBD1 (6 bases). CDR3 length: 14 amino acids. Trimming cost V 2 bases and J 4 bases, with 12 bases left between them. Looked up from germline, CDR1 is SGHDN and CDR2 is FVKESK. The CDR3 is CASSQMGALYEQYF. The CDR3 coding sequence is TGTGCCAGCAGCCAAATGGGGGCTCTTTACGAGCAGTACTTC.

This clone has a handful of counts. Written as DNA, the CDR3 is TGTGCCAGCAGTCCACGACAGGGAGGCTATGGCTACACCTTC. It encodes CASSPRQGGYGYTF. The chain links TRBV28 to TRBJ1-2; 7 positions agree with TRBD1. Germline trimming cut 5 bases from V and 4 bases from J; bases unmatched to any gene: 7. The CDR3 covers 14 residues. Germline CDR1 reads MDHEN; CDR2 reads SYDVKM.

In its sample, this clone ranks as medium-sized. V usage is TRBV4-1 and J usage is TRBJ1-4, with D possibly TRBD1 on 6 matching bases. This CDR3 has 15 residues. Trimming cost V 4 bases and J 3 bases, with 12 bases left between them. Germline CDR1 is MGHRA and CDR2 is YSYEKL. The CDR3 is CASSRAGQPNEKLFF. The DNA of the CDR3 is TGCGCCAGCAGCCGAGCGGGACAACCTAATGAAAAACTGTTTTTT.

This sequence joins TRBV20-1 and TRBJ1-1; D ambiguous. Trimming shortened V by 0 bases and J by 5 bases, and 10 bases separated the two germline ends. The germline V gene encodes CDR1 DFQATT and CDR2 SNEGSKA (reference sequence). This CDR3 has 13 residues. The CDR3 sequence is CSARDRTETEAFF. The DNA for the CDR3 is TGCAGTGCTAGAGACCGGACGGAAACTGAAGCTTTCTTT.

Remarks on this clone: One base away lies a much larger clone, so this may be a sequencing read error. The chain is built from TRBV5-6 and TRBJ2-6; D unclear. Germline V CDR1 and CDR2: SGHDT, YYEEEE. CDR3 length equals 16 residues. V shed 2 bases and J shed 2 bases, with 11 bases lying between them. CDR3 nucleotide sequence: TGTGCCAGCAGCTTTCTGGCAGCCACTGGGGCCAACGTCCTGACTTTC. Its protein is CASSFLAATGANVLTF. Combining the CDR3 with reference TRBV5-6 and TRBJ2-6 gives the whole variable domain DAGVTQSPTHLIKTRGQQVTLRCSPKSGHDTVSWYQQALGQGPQFIFQYYEEEERQRGNFPDRFSGHQFPNYSSELNVNALLLGDSALYLCASSFLAATGANVLTFGAGSRLTVL.

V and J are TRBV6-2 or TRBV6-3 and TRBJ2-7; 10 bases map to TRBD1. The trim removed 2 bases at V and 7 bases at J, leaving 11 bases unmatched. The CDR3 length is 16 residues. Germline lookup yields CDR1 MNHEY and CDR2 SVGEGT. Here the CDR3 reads CASSYDGTGALWEQYF. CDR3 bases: TGTGCCAGCAGTTACGACGGGACAGGGGCCCTCTGGGAGCAGTACTTC.

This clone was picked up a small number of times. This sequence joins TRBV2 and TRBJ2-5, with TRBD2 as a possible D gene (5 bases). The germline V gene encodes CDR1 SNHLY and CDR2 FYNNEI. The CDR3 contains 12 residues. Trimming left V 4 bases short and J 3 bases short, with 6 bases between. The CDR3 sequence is CASSAGKETQYF. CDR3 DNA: TGTGCCAGCAGTGCGGGGAAAGAGACCCAGTACTTC.

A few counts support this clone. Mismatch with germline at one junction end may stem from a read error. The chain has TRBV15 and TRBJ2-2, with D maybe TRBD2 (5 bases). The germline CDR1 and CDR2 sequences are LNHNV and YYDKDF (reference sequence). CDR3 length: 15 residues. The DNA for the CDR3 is TGTGCCACCAGCACGAGGGTTTTTAACACCGCGGAGCTGTTTTTT. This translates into CATSTRVFNTAELFF.

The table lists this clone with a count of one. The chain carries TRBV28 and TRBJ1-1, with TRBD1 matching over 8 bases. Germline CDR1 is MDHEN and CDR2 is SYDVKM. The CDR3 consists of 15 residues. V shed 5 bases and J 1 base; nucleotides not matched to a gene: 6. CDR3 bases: TGTGCCAGCAGTGAGACAGGGGAGACGAACACTGAAGCTTTCTTT. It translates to CASSETGETNTEAFF.

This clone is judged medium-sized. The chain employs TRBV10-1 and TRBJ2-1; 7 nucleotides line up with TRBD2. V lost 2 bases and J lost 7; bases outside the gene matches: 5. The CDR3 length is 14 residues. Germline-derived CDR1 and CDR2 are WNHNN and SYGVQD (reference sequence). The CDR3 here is CASSELAEGNEQFF. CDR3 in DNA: TGCGCCAGCAGTGAGCTAGCGGAAGGTAATGAGCAGTTCTTC.